One sample yielded the 26 T cell receptor beta chains listed below, sequenced in a study of CD8 T cells in ankylosing spondylitis. In TCRdb, the 5' RACE reads were re-called with MiXCR into one record per CDR3 protein. The data show 200,000 to 250,000 distinct CDR3 sequences, roughly a tenth seen once. Sample: blood, either unsorted or a sorted T cell fraction (not recorded which). These receptors were obtained from a male donor with ankylosing spondylitis or in good health (not recorded which).

Many counts were recorded for this clonotype. V gene TRBV5-1 combines with J gene TRBJ2-5; D is uncertain. The CDR3 sequence is 11 residues long. CDR1 and CDR2 from the germline V gene are SGHRS and YFSETQ. V lost 3 bases and J lost 0, with 0 bases in between. In DNA, the CDR3 is TGCGCCAGCAGCTACCAAGAGACCCAGTACTTC. It codes for CASSYQETQYF. Combining the CDR3 with reference TRBV5-1 and TRBJ2-5 gives the whole variable domain KAGVTQTPRYLIKTRGQQVTLSCSPISGHRSVSWYQQTPGQGLQFLFEYFSETQRNKGNFPGRFSGRQFSNSRSEMNVSTLELGDSALYLCASSYQETQYFGPGTRLLVL.

Only a few counts were recorded for this clonotype. The CDR3 DNA is TGTGCCAGCAGCTTAGATCTGGGTTCCACTGAAGCTTTCTTT. It translates to CASSLDLGSTEAFF. The genes are TRBV7-2 and TRBJ1-1; no clear D. CDR3 length equals 14 residues. Trimming removed 1 base at V and 4 bases at J, with 10 bases between. The V gene's germline CDR1 is SGHTA and CDR2 FQGNSA.

This clonotype was detected a few times. The rearrangement uses TRBV29-1 and TRBJ1-2; D not resolved. Germline CDR1 SQVTM, CDR2 ANQGSEA. With 1 base removed from V and 0 bases from J, the gap between germline ends came to 12 bases. This CDR3 is 15 amino acids long. CDR3 loop: CSVEGAAIPNYGYTF. In DNA, the CDR3 is TGCAGCGTTGAAGGGGCAGCTATCCCTAACTATGGCTACACCTTC. Full variable domain (remainder filled in from reference TRBV29-1 and TRBJ1-2): SAVISQKPSRDICQRGTSLTIQCQVDSQVTMMFWYRQQPGQSLTLIATANQGSEATYESGFVIDKFPISRPNLTFSTLTVSNMSPEDSSIYLCSVEGAAIPNYGYTFGSGTRLTVV.

This clonotype has ten or more counts. V usage is TRBV30 and J usage is TRBJ1-5; no reliable D call. CDR3 length equals 13 residues. The germline V gene has CDR1 GTSNPN and CDR2 SVGIG (reference sequence). With 3 bases removed from V and 2 bases from J, the gap between germline ends came to 8 bases. CDR3 bases: TGTGCCTGGAGCGAGTCGGGCAATCAGCCCCAGCATTTT. Residues: CAWSESGNQPQHF.

The chain links TRBV27 to TRBJ1-2; D ambiguous. CDR1 and CDR2 (germline): MNHEY, SMNVEV (reference sequence). This CDR3 has 12 amino acids. Trimming left V 8 bases short and J 4 bases short, with 11 bases between. The CDR3 nucleotides are TGTGCCAGCGGCGGGGATCTCTATGGCTACACCTTC. Translated: CASGGDLYGYTF.

This clonotype was seen many times. The genes are TRBV20-1 and TRBJ2-2; D unclear. Between the trimmed V and J ends, which lost 3 bases and 5 bases, there was a span of 10 bases. The CDR3 is made up of 13 amino acids. The V gene's germline CDR1 is DFQATT and CDR2 SNEGSKA (reference sequence). Here the CDR3 reads CSASGKGTGELFF. The CDR3 DNA is TGCAGTGCTAGTGGTAAAGGAACCGGGGAGCTGTTTTTT.

There are many counts of this clonotype. This chain connects TRBV10-3 to TRBJ2-2; a possible D gene is TRBD2 (6 bases). The CDR3 runs 13 residues. The ends were cut back, 7 bases at V and 5 bases at J, with 11 bases in the middle. Germline V gives CDR1 ENHRY, CDR2 SYGVKD. The CDR3 region has the DNA TGTGCCATCAACGCGGCGGGGACCGGGGAGCTGTTTTTT. Its protein product is CAINAAGTGELFF.

This clonotype was detected ten times or more. V usage is TRBV3-1 and J usage is TRBJ2-1, with a possible D match to TRBD1 (5 bases). Germline-derived CDR1 and CDR2 are LGHDT and YNNKEL (reference sequence). V lost 0 bases and J lost 4, with 13 bases in between. The CDR3 spans 16 residues. This CDR3 is CASSQDLDRRYNEQFF. CDR3 nucleotide sequence: TGTGCCAGCAGCCAAGATCTCGACAGAAGGTACAATGAGCAGTTCTTC.

In its sample, this clonotype was seen many times. The chain recombines TRBV29-1 with TRBJ1-5, with TRBD1 matching over 8 bases. The CDR3 is 15 amino acids. Germline V gene lookup returns CDR1 SQVTM and CDR2 ANQGSEA. The trim removed 1 base at V and 3 bases at J, leaving 5 bases unmatched. The CDR3 bases are TGCAGCGTTGAAGCGACAGGGGAGCCCAATCAGCCCCAGCATTTT. Protein product: CSVEATGEPNQPQHF. Variable domain in full (rest from reference TRBV29-1 and TRBJ1-5): SAVISQKPSRDICQRGTSLTIQCQVDSQVTMMFWYRQQPGQSLTLIATANQGSEATYESGFVIDKFPISRPNLTFSTLTVSNMSPEDSSIYLCSVEATGEPNQPQHFGDGTRLSIL.

The chain is built from TRBV12-3 or TRBV12-4 and TRBJ1-1; no firm D call. V was trimmed by 8 bases and J by 5 bases, leaving 12 bases between them. This CDR3 is 12 amino acids long. For the CDR3, the DNA is TGTGCCAGCCTCCGGCGGAGGACTGAAGCTTTCTTT. Translated: CASLRRRTEAFF.

The table lists this clonotype with many counts. The chain has TRBV20-1 and TRBJ2-5; tentative D call: TRBD2 (6 bases). The germline V gene encodes CDR1 DFQATT and CDR2 SNEGSKA (reference sequence). Deletions cut 3 bases from V and 0 bases from J, with 14 bases between. This CDR3 is 15 amino acids long. In DNA, the CDR3 is TGCAGTGCTAGGAACATCAGGGACTACCAAGAGACCCAGTACTTC. Translating gives CSARNIRDYQETQYF.

This chain uses TRBV5-6 with TRBJ1-2; perhaps TRBD1 as D (5 bases). V lost 1 base and J lost 4, with 11 bases in between. Germline V gene data show CDR1 as SGHDT and CDR2 as YYEEEE. This CDR3 comprises 14 residues. As DNA, the CDR3 is TGTGCCAGCAGCTTGACCGGGGCGAGCTATGGCTACACCTTC. Encoded protein: CASSLTGASYGYTF.

This clonotype was picked up many times. J is TRBJ2-4 and V is TRBV5-1, with unresolved D. Trimming cost V 0 bases and J 0 bases, with 4 bases left between them. Germline V gene sequence: CDR1 SGHRS, CDR2 YFSETQ. There are 14 residues in the CDR3. For the CDR3, the DNA is TGCGCCAGCAGCTTGGCCCTAGCCAAAAACATTCAGTACTTC. Translated, it gives CASSLALAKNIQYF.

This clonotype has a count of ten or more. The gene calls are TRBV12-3 or TRBV12-4 and TRBJ2-7, with 9 bases aligning to TRBD2. This CDR3 is 15 amino acids long. V lost 5 bases and J lost 1; bases outside the gene matches: 6. The CDR3 is CASSRIAGESYEQYF. In DNA, the CDR3 is TGTGCCAGCAGTAGGATAGCGGGGGAATCCTACGAGCAGTACTTC.

This clonotype turned up a few times. CDR3 amino acids: CSAPKTSGVPGELFF. The CDR3 bases are TGCAGTGCTCCAAAGACTAGCGGGGTCCCCGGGGAGCTGTTTTTT. This chain connects TRBV20-1 to TRBJ2-2; TRBD2 aligns across 11 bases. Germline-derived CDR1 and CDR2 are DFQATT and SNEGSKA (reference sequence). Trimming took 5 bases from V and 6 from J; bases not matched to a gene: 8. The CDR3 covers 15 residues.

The sample holds many counts of this clonotype. J is TRBJ1-5 and V is TRBV10-3; perhaps TRBD1 as D (6 bases). Deletions cut 10 bases from V and 5 bases from J, with 21 bases between. In germline, CDR1 is ENHRY, CDR2 SYGVKD. The CDR3 has 15 residues. As DNA, the CDR3 is TGTGCCACCAGGGGTCCAGGGGCTAACCATCAGCCCCAGCATTTT. It translates to CATRGPGANHQPQHF.

This clonotype was recorded many times. The genes are TRBV15 and TRBJ2-5, with 9 positions matching TRBD1. The germline gives CDR1 LNHNV, CDR2 YYDKDF (reference sequence). This CDR3 comprises 15 residues. Trimming took 0 bases from V and 5 from J; bases not matched to a gene: 4. The CDR3 DNA follows: TGTGCCACCAGCAGAGAACAGGGGGCGCGGGAGACCCAGTACTTC. Translation: CATSREQGARETQYF.

This clonotype was counted ten times or more. This chain uses TRBV24-1 with TRBJ2-7; 11 bases line up with TRBD1. The V segment lost 2 bases and the J segment 3 bases; nucleotides outside the gene matches: 17. The germline gives CDR1 KGHDR, CDR2 SFDVKD. The CDR3 sequence is 20 residues long. In DNA form, the CDR3 reads TGTGCCACCAGTGATTCGTTCGTGCCCTATTCCGGGACAGGGGGCTACGAGCAGTACTTC. Protein: CATSDSFVPYSGTGGYEQYF.

This clonotype was counted at least ten times. The chain employs TRBV5-1 and TRBJ1-4; unclear D gene. Trimming stripped 0 bases from V and 5 bases from J, with 8 bases between. The germline V gene has CDR1 SGHRS and CDR2 YFSETQ. CDR3 size: 14 residues. The CDR3 DNA is TGCGCCAGCAGCTTGGAGGATGGGAATGAAAAACTGTTTTTT. It translates to CASSLEDGNEKLFF.

This clonotype was seen repeatedly, ten times or more. The rearrangement joins TRBV5-1 to TRBJ2-2; tentative D call: TRBD1 (6 bases). Germline CDR1 is SGHRS and CDR2 is YFSETQ. The length of the CDR3 is 14 residues. V was trimmed by 2 bases and J by 3 bases, leaving 8 bases between them. This chain's CDR3 is CASSFNRDTGELFF. The DNA of the CDR3 is TGCGCCAGCAGCTTTAACAGGGACACCGGGGAGCTGTTTTTT.

This clonotype was observed a few times. The rearrangement joins TRBV18 to TRBJ1-1; tentatively, D is TRBD1 (5 bases). This CDR3 is 14 amino acids long. Trimming took 5 bases from V and 8 from J, leaving 18 bases between them. The germline V gene has CDR1 KGHSH and CDR2 LQKENI. CDR3 in DNA: TGTGCCAGCTCATCAGACAGTAGTGGGGCAGAAGCTTTCTTT. It codes for CASSSDSSGAEAFF.

This clonotype has at least ten counts. This sequence joins TRBV20-1 and TRBJ2-1; D is perhaps TRBD1 (6 bases). This CDR3 is built from 14 residues. Trimming removed 0 bases from V and 6 bases from J, with 12 bases in between. Germline CDR1 reads DFQATT; CDR2 reads SNEGSKA (reference sequence). CDR3 coding DNA: TGCAGTGCTAGAGATCTCCGGGACACCAATGAGCAGTTCTTC. It translates to CSARDLRDTNEQFF.

The chain combines TRBV7-9 with TRBJ2-7, with TRBD2 matching 12 bases. Germline V gene data show CDR1 as SEHNR and CDR2 as FQNEAQ (reference sequence). The CDR3 length is 17 residues. After removal of 8 bases from V and 2 bases from J, the junction contained 13 bases not matched to a gene. CDR3 residues: CASSRWGTSGGTYEQYF. CDR3 nucleotides: TGTGCCAGCTCCCGGTGGGGTACTAGCGGGGGGACCTACGAGCAGTACTTC.

Ten or more counts support this clonotype. The rearrangement uses TRBV5-1 and TRBJ1-2, with unresolved D. V was pared by 1 base and J by 1 base, with 11 bases between. The CDR3 loop spans 15 amino acids. The germline V gene has CDR1 SGHRS and CDR2 YFSETQ. The CDR3: CASSLSGSLNYGYTF. The CDR3 DNA sequence: TGCGCCAGCAGCTTGAGCGGCAGTCTTAACTATGGCTACACCTTC.

There are a few counts of this clonotype. The chain recombines TRBV2 with TRBJ2-5, with 10 bases lining up with TRBD1. This CDR3 contains 15 residues. Germline V lookup: CDR1 SNHLY, CDR2 FYNNEI. Trimming removed 4 bases from V and 2 bases from J; junction bases left unmatched: 4. The CDR3 DNA sequence: TGTGCCAGCAGTGCCGACAGGGGGCAACAAGAGACCCAGTACTTC. Translating gives CASSADRGQQETQYF.

This clonotype was detected many times. V is TRBV5-1 and J is TRBJ2-5, with D unresolved. The CDR3 has 14 amino acids. Germline CDR1 SGHRS, CDR2 YFSETQ. The V gene lost 4 bases and the J gene lost 5 bases, with 15 bases spanning the gap. DNA of the CDR3: TGCGCCAGCAGCACCGGACCCCCCCGGGAGACCCAGTACTTC. This gives the protein CASSTGPPRETQYF.